This T cell receptor beta chain was sequenced during a study of blood T cell repertoires in COVID-19. Study as a whole: The United States, Italy and Spain provided the acute and convalescent COVID-19 samples. PBMCs, B-cell-depleted T cells, or T cells provided the cDNA or gDNA that made up the material.

Original analysis: Reference gene primer amplification yielded estimated nucleated cell counts. Only in-frame clones appear in the TCRdb table, and some are missing; sequencing was by immunoSEQ multiplex PCR. The D gene and trimming were derived from the DNA, and the V and J assignments and clone size from that table. The profile shows some 83,000 clones, 80% to 90% of them singletons. This clone has just a few counts. V dropped 1 base and J dropped 8 bases, with 5 bases sitting between them. Germline V gene data show CDR1 as LGHDT and CDR2 as YNNKEL (reference sequence). This CDR3 comprises 12 residues.

The chain uses TRBV3-1 (or the pseudogene TRBV3-2) and TRBJ2-2; D is undetermined. The receptor comes from a man aged 80 or over in a cohort sampled during active COVID-19. The sequenced material came from peripheral blood. The CDR3 DNA reads as TGTGCCAGCAGCCAAGGTTTAGGGGAGCTGTTTTTT. It translates to CASSQGLGELFF.